This T cell receptor beta chain was sequenced for a study of vaccination effects on CD4 cells after COVID-19. V dropped 5 bases and J dropped 5 bases, with 9 bases sitting between them. This CDR3 region has 11 residues. CDR1 and CDR2 (germline): DFQATT, SNEGSKA (reference sequence). CD4+ T cells specific for antigen were expanded with viral peptide pools by the ViraFEST assay before sequencing. Having been cultured for roughly 11 days, the cells underwent CD4+ T cell isolation. The individual was infected with SARS-CoV-2 between March and December 2020, as confirmed by PCR. Profiling relied on immunoSEQ multiplex PCR, and the TCRdb table lists in-frame clones only, not all of them. This sample yields 26,000 or so clones, of which around three quarters are seen a single time; 15% to 20% belongs to the top ten. As regards this clone: Its antigen is unknown.

This chain links TRBV20-1 with TRBJ2-5; no clear D. This TCR was recovered from a human donor who had a prior SARS-CoV-2 infection. The sequencing used CD4+ T cells from PBMCs cultured with HCoV-NL63 spike peptides, collected before COVID-19 vaccination. CDR3 protein: CSAPSGETQYF. In DNA form, the CDR3 reads TGCAGTGCTCCCAGTGGGGAGACCCAGTACTTC.